Below, 26 T cell receptor beta chains from the same sample are listed, as sequenced in a study. Via MiXCR, TCRdb re-called the reads, giving one row per CDR3 protein. This sample has around 15,000 distinct CDR3 sequences, with around 35% found just once. The specimen was blood. The receptors were gathered from a human donor.

This clonotype was recorded once. The chain combines TRBV13 with TRBJ2-1; TRBD2 might be the D (5 bases). The CDR3 is 16 amino acids. The V end lost 5 bases, the J end lost 10 bases, and 24 bases lay between the germline ends. Germline CDR1 and CDR2: PRHDT and FYEKMQ (reference sequence). The CDR3 reads CASSRVGTSGAYEQFF. Here the CDR3 DNA reads TGTGCCAGCAGCCGCGTAGGCACCAGCGGAGCCTACGAGCAGTTCTTC.

For this clonotype: A much more abundant neighbour one base away suggests this may be a read error. V and J are TRBV4-1 and TRBJ2-7; perhaps D is TRBD1 or TRBD2 (5 bases each). The V gene lost 0 bases and the J gene lost 0 bases, with 12 bases spanning the gap. Germline CDR1 is MGHRA and CDR2 is YSYEKL. The CDR3 has 16 residues. CDR3 coding DNA: TGCGCCAGCAGCCAAGATGGAGGACATAGCTCCTACGAGCAGTACTTC. It is translated as CASSQDGGHSSYEQYF.

As for this clonotype: A much larger clone lies one base from this, so it may be a read error. V and J are TRBV29-1 and TRBJ2-1; TRBD1 might be the D (6 bases). CDR1 and CDR2 from the germline V gene are SQVTM and ANQGSEA. The CDR3 consists of 13 residues. V shed 5 bases and J shed 13 bases, with 21 bases lying between them. CDR3 loop: CSVRTVLKNIQFF. The CDR3 DNA follows: TGCAGCGTTCGGACAGTTCTAAAAAACATTCAGTTCTTC.

This clonotype was detected many times. The chain couples TRBV30 to TRBJ1-1; the D gene is possibly TRBD1 (6 bases). The V gene's germline CDR1 is GTSNPN and CDR2 SVGIG (reference sequence). The CDR3 spans 16 residues. Trimming pared 3 bases from V and 11 bases from J, leaving 28 bases between. CDR3 residues: CAWRLPSTGRRRGAFF. The CDR3 region has the DNA TGTGCCTGGAGGCTACCCTCGACAGGCCGAAGACGGGGGGCTTTCTTT.

Sample share makes this clonotype medium-sized. One end of the junction varies from germline; a read error may be responsible. The gene calls are TRBV29-1 and TRBJ1-3; 7 positions agree with TRBD1. The length of the CDR3 is 11 residues. Germline values: CDR1 SQVTM, CDR2 ANQGSEA. The CDR3 loop is CSVEGTDGPGF. The CDR3 DNA follows: TGCAGCGTTGAGGGGACAGACGGTCCTGGTTTT.

This clonotype has just a few counts. The chain is built from TRBV20-1 and TRBJ1-6; weak D call: TRBD1 (6 bases). This CDR3 is built from 15 residues. Trimming removed 0 bases from V and 5 bases from J, with 11 bases in between. The germline gives CDR1 DFQATT, CDR2 SNEGSKA (reference sequence). CDR3 sequence: CSARDLGQNNSPLHF. The CDR3 nucleotides are TGCAGTGCTAGAGACCTAGGACAGAATAATTCACCCCTCCACTTT.

The chain recombines TRBV30 with TRBJ1-6; the match to TRBD1 covers 7 bases. Looked up from germline, CDR1 is GTSNPN and CDR2 is SVGIG (reference sequence). Losses at the gene ends were 1 base for V and 10 bases for J; bases not matched to a gene: 7. CDR3 length equals 14 residues. The DNA of the CDR3 is TGTGCCTGGAGTGGGGGGACAGCTAAATCACCCCTCCACTTT. It specifies CAWSGGTAKSPLHF. The whole variable domain, filled in from reference TRBV30 and TRBJ1-6, reads SQTIHQWPATLVQPVGSPLSLECTVEGTSNPNLYWYRQAAGRGLQLLFYSVGIGQISSEVPQNLSASRPQDRQFILSSKKLLLSDSGFYLCAWSGGTAKSPLHFGNGTRLTVT.

In this sample, this clonotype turned up a few times. This rearrangement joins TRBV20-1 to TRBJ2-2, with a weak D call TRBD1 (6 bases). V lost 8 bases and J lost 4, with 8 bases in between. Germline CDR1 reads DFQATT; CDR2 reads SNEGSKA (reference sequence). The CDR3 loop spans 11 amino acids. The DNA of the CDR3 is TGCAGTTTCAGGGGCACCGGGGAGCTGTTTTTT. It translates to CSFRGTGELFF.

The chain recombines TRBV4-2 with TRBJ2-7; the D gene is possibly TRBD1 (5 bases). V lost 0 bases and J lost 5, with 17 bases in between. Germline values: CDR1 LGHNA, CDR2 YNFKEQ. The CDR3 is 16 amino acids. CDR3 amino acids: CASSQDAPGISHEQYF. The CDR3 nucleotides read TGTGCCAGCAGCCAAGATGCCCCAGGGATAAGCCACGAGCAGTACTTC.

This clonotype occurred once. The chain has TRBV29-1 and TRBJ1-1; 7 bases fit TRBD1. CDR1 is SQVTM, CDR2 ANQGSEA, per germline. The junction had 5 bases not matched to a gene; V was cut back by 6 bases and J by 4 bases. The CDR3 totals 12 residues. This CDR3 reads CSVQTGSTEAFF. The CDR3 DNA is TGCAGCGTGCAGACAGGGAGCACTGAAGCTTTCTTT.

The V call is TRBV4-2, the J call TRBJ1-1; D may be TRBD1 (5 bases). Per germline, CDR1 LGHNA and CDR2 YNFKEQ. The ends were cut back, 0 bases at V and 1 base at J, with 9 bases in the middle. This CDR3 region has 15 residues. This chain's CDR3 is CASSQDPGRNTEAFF. The DNA of the CDR3 is TGTGCCAGCAGCCAAGATCCGGGGCGGAACACTGAAGCTTTCTTT.

This clonotype has a count of ten or more. CDR3 protein: CSANKGATYNEQFF. The CDR3 region has the DNA TGCAGCGCGAATAAAGGCGCTACCTACAATGAGCAGTTCTTC. The genes are TRBV29-1 and TRBJ2-1; D is unclear. The ends were cut back, 7 bases at V and 2 bases at J, with 15 bases in the middle. The CDR3 contains 14 residues. Per the germline V gene, CDR1 is SQVTM and CDR2 is ANQGSEA.

In this sample, this clonotype is medium-sized. The chain combines TRBV29-1 with TRBJ2-3; 12 bases fit TRBD2. The V segment lost 0 bases and the J segment 9 bases; nucleotides outside the gene matches: 4. Germline CDR1 SQVTM, CDR2 ANQGSEA. This CDR3 has 14 residues. This CDR3 reads CSVEEVLAGGTQYF. CDR3 sequence (DNA): TGCAGCGTTGAAGAAGTCCTAGCGGGAGGGACGCAGTATTTT.

This rearrangement joins TRBV6-2 or TRBV6-3 to TRBJ1-1, with D tentatively TRBD1 (5 bases). The V end lost 5 bases, the J end lost 5 bases, and 24 bases lay between the germline ends. This CDR3 comprises 17 residues. The V gene's germline CDR1 is MNHEY and CDR2 SVGEGT. The CDR3 is CASSPSPGAGGATEAFF. As DNA, the CDR3 is TGTGCCAGCAGTCCCTCCCCCGGGGCGGGGGGTGCAACTGAAGCTTTCTTT.

This clonotype was seen repeatedly, ten times or more. The CDR3 loop is CASSLGTSGDYNEQFF. DNA for the CDR3: TGCGCCAGCAGCCTGGGGACTAGCGGGGACTACAATGAGCAGTTCTTC. The V and J genes are TRBV4-3 and TRBJ2-1; 13 positions match TRBD2. From germline, CDR1 is LGHNA and CDR2 YSLEER. J was trimmed by 3 bases and V by 4 bases; bases with no gene match: 3. CDR3 length equals 16 residues.

The V gene is TRBV29-1, the J gene TRBJ2-2; 9 bases map to TRBD2. The trim removed 6 bases at V and 13 bases at J, leaving 15 bases unmatched. The CDR3 spans 14 residues. Germline V lookup: CDR1 SQVTM, CDR2 ANQGSEA. The CDR3 region has the DNA TGCAGCGTCGCCGGGACTAGCATCACAGATACGCTGTTTTTT. This sequence encodes CSVAGTSITDTLFF.

In this sample, this clonotype is medium-sized. V usage is TRBV29-1 and J usage is TRBJ2-1; D is unclear. The CDR3 consists of 14 residues. V was pared by 3 bases and J by 7 bases, with 16 bases between. Germline V gene data show CDR1 as SQVTM and CDR2 as ANQGSEA. Here the CDR3 DNA reads TGCAGCGTTGAGGATCCCCGTATAGGGAATGAGCAGTTCTTC. Translation: CSVEDPRIGNEQFF.

V is TRBV29-1 and J is TRBJ2-3; no definite D call. CDR1 and CDR2 (germline): SQVTM, ANQGSEA. This CDR3 contains 9 residues. The V end lost 7 bases, the J end lost 1 base, and 0 bases lay between the germline ends. The CDR3: CSGTDTQYF. In DNA, the CDR3 is TGCAGCGGCACAGATACGCAGTATTTT.

In this sample, this clonotype turned up many times. The chain recombines TRBV4-3 with TRBJ1-1; 9 positions match TRBD1. V lost 4 bases to trimming and J lost 3 bases; unmatched junction nucleotides: 3. Germline V gene data show CDR1 as LGHNA and CDR2 as YSLEER. CDR3 length: 14 residues. The CDR3 DNA follows: TGCGCCAGCAGCCGGACAGGGGAGGACACTGAAGCTTTCTTT. This translates into CASSRTGEDTEAFF.

The chain links TRBV28 to TRBJ2-2; tentatively, D is TRBD1 (6 bases). The CDR3 is 12 amino acids. Germline loops: CDR1 MDHEN, CDR2 SYDVKM. V dropped 3 bases and J dropped 9 bases, with 8 bases sitting between them. CDR3 loop: CASSFRGRELFF. The CDR3 DNA is TGTGCCAGCAGTTTCAGGGGCAGGGAGCTGTTTTTT.

In its sample, this clonotype was seen many times. The chain carries TRBV4-3 and TRBJ1-2, with D possibly matching TRBD1 (6 bases). The CDR3 contains 16 residues. Germline CDR1 is LGHNA and CDR2 is YSLEER. V was pared by 0 bases and J by 7 bases, with 18 bases between. CDR3 sequence reads: CASSQEPVQGRGGYTF. CDR3 DNA: TGCGCCAGCAGCCAAGAGCCGGTACAGGGTAGGGGTGGCTACACCTTC.

This clonotype was detected only a few times. The rearrangement uses TRBV4-2 and TRBJ1-2, with 12 nucleotides matching TRBD1. Germline V gene lookup returns CDR1 LGHNA and CDR2 YNFKEQ. The CDR3 covers 15 residues. V shed 2 bases and J 11 bases; nucleotides not matched to a gene: 9. CDR3 loop: CASSQTGTGGLKYTF. In DNA form, the CDR3 reads TGTGCCAGCAGCCAAACCGGGACAGGGGGCTTAAAATACACCTTC.

This clonotype was counted between two and nine times. The genes are TRBV5-4 and TRBJ2-2, with 12 bases lining up with TRBD2. Germline V gene sequence: CDR1 SGHNT, CDR2 YYREEE (reference sequence). The CDR3 length is 18 residues. The V and J ends lost 0 bases and 6 bases, in that order; junction bases with no gene match: 9. The CDR3 DNA follows: TGTGCCAGCAGCTTGGGGCTAGCGGGAGGGGATGACGCCGGGGAGCTGTTTTTT. It specifies CASSLGLAGGDDAGELFF.

The chain joins TRBV28 to TRBJ2-5, with TRBD1 as a possible D gene (5 bases). V was trimmed by 5 bases and J by 1 base, leaving 8 bases between them. Germline V gene sequence: CDR1 MDHEN, CDR2 SYDVKM. The CDR3 has 13 amino acids. The CDR3 here is CASSHRIQETQYF. CDR3 coding DNA: TGTGCCAGCAGTCACAGGATCCAAGAGACCCAGTACTTC.

The V gene is TRBV4-2, the J gene TRBJ2-3; TRBD1 aligns across 10 bases. Trimming removed 4 bases from V and 2 bases from J; junction bases left unmatched: 3. Germline-derived CDR1 and CDR2 are LGHNA and YNFKEQ. The CDR3 has 15 residues. The CDR3 sequence: CASSRGQGPTDTQYF. The CDR3, as DNA: TGTGCCAGCAGCCGGGGACAGGGGCCCACAGATACGCAGTATTTT.

This clonotype came up a few times. V and J are TRBV4-3 and TRBJ1-6, with D perhaps TRBD1 (5 bases). The ends were cut back, 2 bases at V and 0 bases at J, with 11 bases in the middle. The CDR3 is 17 amino acids. CDR1 and CDR2 from the germline V gene are LGHNA and YSLEER. CDR3 nucleotides: TGCGCCAGCAGCCAACGGGACGGCAGCTCCTATAATTCACCCCTCCACTTT. Translated: CASSQRDGSSYNSPLHF.